A single sample is the source of the 3 T cell receptor beta chains below, sequenced in a study of Graves' ophthalmopathy and Graves' hyperthyroidism. As the template, RNA transcripts were used to amplify TCR beta CDR3 regions. A first-round RT-PCR used HTBI primers, followed by a second-round multiplex PCR. TCRdb re-derived calls from the multiplex PCR reads in MiXCR, one entry per CDR3 protein. The sample yields over a million distinct CDR3 sequences, roughly two fifths seen once. Material: peripheral blood or thyroid tissue (not recorded which). The receptors derive from an adult man with Graves' hyperthyroidism.

As concerns this clonotype: The junction departs from germline at one end; a sequencing error may be responsible. The chain combines TRBV19 with TRBJ2-7, with a tentative D call TRBD1 (6 bases). From germline, CDR1 is LNHDA and CDR2 SQIVND (reference sequence). The length of the CDR3 is 15 residues. The CDR3 region has the DNA TGTACCAGCAGCCGACCTCCGACAGGAGTGTACGAGCAGTACTTC. Encoded protein: CTSSRPPTGVYEQYF.

The V and J genes are TRBV5-5 and TRBJ2-7; a possible D gene is TRBD2 (6 bases). The V gene lost 9 bases and the J gene lost 4 bases, with 17 bases spanning the gap. This CDR3 comprises 13 residues. Germline lookup yields CDR1 SGHKS and CDR2 YYEKEE (reference sequence). CDR3 in DNA: TGTGCCACCTCGAGTGGGGAGGTTTACGAGCAGTACTTC. This encodes CATSSGEVYEQYF.

The V and J genes are TRBV5-1 and TRBJ2-2; D may be TRBD1 (5 bases). Trimming cost V 4 bases and J 4 bases, with 11 bases left between them. Germline CDR1 and CDR2: SGHRS and YFSETQ. This CDR3 has 14 residues. The CDR3: CASSLETATGELFF. CDR3 nucleotides: TGCGCCAGCAGCCTGGAGACAGCCACCGGGGAGCTGTTTTTT.